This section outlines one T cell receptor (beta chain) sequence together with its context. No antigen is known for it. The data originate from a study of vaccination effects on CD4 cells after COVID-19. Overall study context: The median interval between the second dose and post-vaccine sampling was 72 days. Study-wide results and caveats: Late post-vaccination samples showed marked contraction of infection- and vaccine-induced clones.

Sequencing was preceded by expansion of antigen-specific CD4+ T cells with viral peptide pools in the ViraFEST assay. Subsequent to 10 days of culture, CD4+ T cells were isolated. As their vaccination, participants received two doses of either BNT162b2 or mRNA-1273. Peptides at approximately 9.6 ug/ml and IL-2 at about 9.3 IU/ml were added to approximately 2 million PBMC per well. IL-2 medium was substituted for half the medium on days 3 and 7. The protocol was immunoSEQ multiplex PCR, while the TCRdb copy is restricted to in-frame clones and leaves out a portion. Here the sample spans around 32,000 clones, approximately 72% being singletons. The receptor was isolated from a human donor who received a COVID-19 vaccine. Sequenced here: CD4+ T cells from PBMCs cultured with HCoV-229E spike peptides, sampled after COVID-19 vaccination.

CDR3 DNA: TGTGCCAGCAGCCGAACTACTAGCGGGAGTGGTTCATCGCAGTATTTT. Translating it yields CASSRTTSGSGSSQYF. V is TRBV3-1 (or the pseudogene TRBV3-2) and J is TRBJ2-3; 11 bases fit TRBD2. The J segment lost 10 bases and the V segment lost 4 bases, leaving 13 bases of the junction unmatched. This CDR3 is 16 amino acids long. In germline, CDR1 is LGHDT, CDR2 YNNKEL (reference sequence).